This T cell receptor beta chain was found in a study of blood T cell repertoires in COVID-19. Assay: immunoSEQ multiplex PCR; the TCRdb copy retains only in-frame clones and omits some. The sample holds 150,000 or so clones, roughly four fifths seen once. This CDR3 has 16 residues. Germline V gives CDR1 SGDLS, CDR2 YYNGEE. V lost 3 bases to trimming and J lost 1 base, with 16 bases between them. The sequencing input was peripheral blood. The V gene is TRBV9, the J gene TRBJ1-2; D might be TRBD1 (6 bases). This clonotype originated in a human donor with acute or convalescent COVID-19. The donor label of this sample is uncertain. The DNA of the CDR3 is TGTGCCAGCAGCGCCCACCCGGGGACAATTAACTATGGCTACACCTTC. Translating gives CASSAHPGTINYGYTF.